A single sample gave rise to the 18 T cell receptor beta chains below, sequenced in a study of glioma-infiltrating T cells (dated by TCRdb to the mid-2010s). The instrument given in TCRdb is Illumina MiSeq. TCR alpha and beta CDR3 regions were amplified with the iRepertoire nested amplicon-rescue multiplex PCR (arm-PCR) platform from RNA. The public reads were reprocessed in TCRdb via fastp at Q25 and MiXCR, keeping in-frame beta chains. Here each entry gathers all rows of one CDR3 protein and keeps the most common genes and DNA. The table for this sample lists 300,000 to 400,000 distinct CDR3 sequences; less than 50% of them were counted only once. The ten largest clones take up around 12% of the sample. Sequenced input: glioma tissue, nonneoplastic brain tissue, or PBMCs (not recorded which). The receptors shown here come from a human donor with low-grade glioma or glioblastoma, undergoing nonglioma brain surgery, or in good health (not recorded which).

On this clonotype itself: A single base separates this from a much larger clone, so it may be a read error. The chain links TRBV6-2 or TRBV6-3 to TRBJ1-1; possibly TRBD1 for D (5 bases). Germline CDR1 MNHEY, CDR2 SVGEGT. The CDR3 is 12 amino acids. Trimming took off 5 bases at V and 7 bases at J, with 11 bases between the two ends. CDR3 residues: CASSDQGHEAFF. The CDR3, as DNA: TGTGCCAGCAGTGACCAGGGCCATGAAGCTTTCTTT.

V and J are TRBV7-2 and TRBJ2-3; tentatively, D is TRBD1 (5 bases). Trimming pared 5 bases from V and 0 bases from J, leaving 12 bases between. Germline-derived CDR1 and CDR2 are SGHTA and FQGNSA. There are 15 residues in the CDR3. The CDR3 is CASSPPQGSTDTQYF. Written as DNA, the CDR3 is TGTGCCAGCAGCCCTCCCCAGGGTAGCACAGATACGCAGTATTTT.

This clonotype was seen ten or more times. J is TRBJ1-2 and V is TRBV27; no clear D. Looked up from germline, CDR1 is MNHEY and CDR2 is SMNVEV (reference sequence). The V and J ends lost 4 bases and 4 bases respectively, with 7 bases between them. CDR3 length: 12 amino acids. The CDR3 DNA follows: TGTGCCAGCAGTTCCGACCGCTATGGCTACACCTTC. Protein sequence: CASSSDRYGYTF.

The CDR3 spells CASSSREKPNTGELFF. The CDR3 nucleotides are TGTGCCAGCAGTTCAAGAGAAAAACCGAACACCGGGGAGCTGTTTTTT. This chain uses TRBV12-3 or TRBV12-4 with TRBJ2-2; D not resolved. The V end lost 4 bases, the J end lost 0 bases, and 12 bases lay between the germline ends. The CDR3 runs to 16 residues.

V and J are TRBV7-2 and TRBJ2-5, with TRBD1 matching 7 bases. Per the germline V gene, CDR1 is SGHTA and CDR2 is FQGNSA. This CDR3 is built from 14 residues. Trimming cost V 5 bases and J 1 base; bases outside gene matches: 4. DNA of the CDR3: TGTGCCAGCAGCCCGACAGGGATCCAAGAGACCCAGTACTTC. Translation: CASSPTGIQETQYF.

The chain links TRBV28 to TRBJ2-1; the match to TRBD2 covers 9 bases. V was clipped by 3 bases and J by 0 bases; unmatched bases: 3. This CDR3 has 16 amino acids. From germline, CDR1 is MDHEN and CDR2 SYDVKM. CDR3 amino acids: CASSFSGGSSYNEQFF. CDR3 coding DNA: TGTGCCAGCAGTTTCAGCGGGGGGAGCTCCTACAATGAGCAGTTCTTC.

The chain recombines TRBV10-3 with TRBJ2-7; TRBD1 aligns across 8 bases. V was pared by 6 bases and J by 1 base, with 5 bases of the junction left unmatched. The CDR3 runs to 14 residues. The V gene's germline CDR1 is ENHRY and CDR2 SYGVKD. CDR3 protein: CAIRGTGPSYEQYF. CDR3 sequence (DNA): TGTGCCATCAGAGGGACAGGTCCATCCTACGAGCAGTACTTC.

This clonotype was counted at least ten times. This CDR3 is CASSLFDFSTDTQYF. In DNA form, the CDR3 reads TGTGCCAGCAGTTTATTCGACTTCAGCACAGATACGCAGTATTTT. The chain employs TRBV27 and TRBJ2-3; D not resolved. The CDR3 contains 15 residues. V was shortened by 1 base and J by 0 bases, with 8 bases between the two germline ends. The germline V gene encodes CDR1 MNHEY and CDR2 SMNVEV (reference sequence).

This clonotype was seen only a few times. The chain combines TRBV7-9 with TRBJ2-7; 11 nucleotides align to TRBD2. The J segment lost 4 bases and the V segment lost 5 bases, leaving 7 bases of the junction unmatched. The germline V gene encodes CDR1 SEHNR and CDR2 FQNEAQ (reference sequence). The CDR3 contains 15 residues. CDR3 sequence: CASSATGTSGYEQYF. In DNA form, the CDR3 reads TGTGCCAGCAGCGCAACCGGGACTAGCGGATACGAGCAGTACTTC.

The chain has TRBV5-1 and TRBJ1-1; 7 positions agree with TRBD1. In germline, CDR1 is SGHRS, CDR2 YFSETQ. The CDR3 runs 15 residues. With V trimmed by 5 bases and J by 3 bases, 10 bases remained unmatched. The CDR3 DNA follows: TGCGCCAGCAGACCAGGGGGTTTAAGGGACACTGAAGCTTTCTTT. This sequence encodes CASRPGGLRDTEAFF.

The table lists this clonotype with a few counts. The J gene is TRBJ2-7, the V gene TRBV28; D perhaps matches TRBD1 (6 bases). The ends were cut back, 3 bases at V and 6 bases at J, with 9 bases in the middle. The germline gives CDR1 MDHEN, CDR2 SYDVKM. CDR3 length: 12 residues. CDR3 in DNA: TGTGCCAGCAGTTTTACAGGGCGCGAGCAGTACTTC. It specifies CASSFTGREQYF.

This clonotype was recorded at least ten times. V and J are TRBV6-2 or TRBV6-3 and TRBJ2-1; 8 nucleotides align to TRBD1. V gave up 6 bases and J gave up 4 bases; unmatched junction bases: 5. Germline assignment: CDR1 MNHEY and CDR2 SVGEGT. The CDR3 loop spans 14 amino acids. CDR3 loop: CASRGQGEYNEQFF. The CDR3, as DNA: TGTGCCAGCAGAGGACAGGGAGAATACAATGAGCAGTTCTTC.

The rearrangement uses TRBV27 and TRBJ2-7; no clear D gene. Trimming removed 2 bases at V and 2 bases at J, with 13 bases between. The CDR3 covers 15 residues. Per the germline V gene, CDR1 is MNHEY and CDR2 is SMNVEV (reference sequence). The CDR3 DNA follows: TGTGCCAGCAGTTTAAAACCCCATTGGGCCTACGAGCAGTACTTC. Translation gives CASSLKPHWAYEQYF.

The rearrangement joins TRBV3-1 to TRBJ2-5; D might be TRBD1 (5 bases). The germline V gene encodes CDR1 LGHDT and CDR2 YNNKEL (reference sequence). Trimming left V 1 base short and J 1 base short, with 7 bases between. The length of the CDR3 is 14 residues. This CDR3 reads CASSQGGRQETQYF. CDR3 bases: TGTGCCAGCAGCCAAGGGGGCCGCCAAGAGACCCAGTACTTC.

This clonotype appeared many times. V is TRBV4-3 and J is TRBJ1-1; the D gene is possibly TRBD1 (5 bases). Trimming cost V 0 bases and J 3 bases, with 14 bases left between them. The CDR3 is made up of 16 amino acids. Germline lookup yields CDR1 LGHNA and CDR2 YSLEER. This chain's CDR3 is CASSQDPKGLDTEAFF. For the CDR3, the DNA is TGCGCCAGCAGCCAAGATCCAAAGGGACTCGACACTGAAGCTTTCTTT.

This clonotype was found a few times. The chain couples TRBV2 to TRBJ1-2, with D uncertain. This CDR3 has 14 residues. Trimming removed 7 bases at V and 6 bases at J, with 18 bases between. In germline, CDR1 is SNHLY, CDR2 FYNNEI. CDR3 amino acids: CASTLSGLTNGYTF. The CDR3 nucleotides are TGTGCCAGCACCCTAAGCGGACTCACGAATGGCTACACCTTC.

As regards this clonotype: Possible read error: a much larger clone is one base away. The chain links TRBV6-6 to TRBJ2-3; TRBD2 might be the D (5 bases). The length of the CDR3 is 13 residues. The germline V gene encodes CDR1 MNHNY and CDR2 SVGAGI (reference sequence). For the CDR3, the DNA is TGTGCCAGCAGTTACCTAGCAGCAGATACGCGGTATTTT. This encodes CASSYLAADTRYF.

In its sample, this clonotype was seen a few times. The chain has TRBV6-1 and TRBJ2-3; D unclear. Germline CDR1 and CDR2: MNHNS and SASEGT. V was pared by 10 bases and J by 4 bases, with 18 bases between. The CDR3 length is 14 residues. As DNA, the CDR3 is TGTGCCATAGGCCCCCAGGACCTGGCAGATACGCAGTATTTT. Encoded protein: CAIGPQDLADTQYF.